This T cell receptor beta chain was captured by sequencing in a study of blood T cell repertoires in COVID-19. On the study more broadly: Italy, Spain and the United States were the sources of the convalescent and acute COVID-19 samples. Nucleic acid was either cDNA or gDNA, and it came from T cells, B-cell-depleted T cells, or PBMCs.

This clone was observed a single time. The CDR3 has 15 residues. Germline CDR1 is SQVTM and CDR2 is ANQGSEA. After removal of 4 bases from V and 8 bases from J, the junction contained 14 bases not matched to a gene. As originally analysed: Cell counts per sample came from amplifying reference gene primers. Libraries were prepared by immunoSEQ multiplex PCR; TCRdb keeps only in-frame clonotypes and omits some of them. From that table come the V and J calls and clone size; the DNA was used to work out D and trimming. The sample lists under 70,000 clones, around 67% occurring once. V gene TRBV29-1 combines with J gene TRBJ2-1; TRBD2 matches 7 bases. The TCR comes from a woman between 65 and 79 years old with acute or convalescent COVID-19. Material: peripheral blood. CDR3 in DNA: TGCAGCGTTGTGTCCGGGGAGGGTAGTAGGGATGAGCAGTTCTTC. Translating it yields CSVVSGEGSRDEQFF.